The sequence of this TCR beta chain was determined in a study of T cells in localized non-small cell lung cancer (TCRdb year 2020). Background on the whole study: T cell repertoires of 236 early-stage NSCLC patients were analyzed, with tumors being compared against uninvolved tumor-adjacent lungs. All 220 or so NSCLC patients in the cohort were treatment-naive and had localized lung tumors that were resected. Of the NSCLC patients, over 120 were male and approximately 97 were female, and the mean age was about 69 years. Broader findings and caveats from the paper: Higher blood T cell density associated with longer overall survival, while higher adjacent-lung clonality associated with shorter survival. A median of roughly 50 of the top 100 tumor clones turned up in the paired uninvolved adjacent lung, and 25 to 30 of those clones also ranked among the top 100 of that same adjacent lung. Because of the exploratory design, TCR variables were selected using unadjusted p-values without false-discovery rate correction. Uninvolved tumor-adjacent lung showed the highest T cell clonality, higher than tumor, which suggests more focused antigenic responses in the uninvolved tumor-adjacent lung. Because multi-region tumor sequencing was not performed, intratumor heterogeneity could not be ruled out.

The immunoSEQ Assay was used to sequence TCR beta CDR3 regions from DNA. Per the authors' processing: To compute T cell density, TCR beta template counts were normalized to usable DNA, which was estimated by amplifying housekeeping genes. Richness was estimated with the preseqR package, extrapolating to 400,000 templates for PBMC samples and 120,000 templates for tissue samples. Clonality was taken to be one minus Pielou's evenness. Tissue-enriched TCRs were identified through differential abundance testing performed on productive amino-acid clonotypes, with a minimum total count of 5 and an alpha of 0.1. The Jaccard Index and the Morisita Overlap Index were used to measure repertoire overlap between compartments. TCR beta CDR3s were clustered by GLIPH together with public tetramer-defined viral CDR3s, and at least three viral sequences plus V-gene enrichment were required for viral motifs. TCRdb carries this immuneACCESS record with in-frame sequences only. Its versions omit some clonotypes, under half of them owing to an unresolved V gene in the studies checked, with the rest unexplained. V, J and clone size were drawn from that table, and D and trimming were deduced from the DNA. This sample lists roughly 16,000 clones; roughly 90% were detected once. The top ten clonotypes cover around 3.6% of the sample.

At diagnosis, peripheral blood, uninvolved tumor-adjacent lung and tumor were collected and stored as a combination of fresh-frozen and FFPE material. For TCR repertoire profiling, blood samples were analyzed in the form of peripheral blood mononuclear cells. V loses 7 bases at its end and J loses 2 bases; junction bases beyond the gene matches: 5. Reading from cysteine to phenylalanine, the CDR3 counts 14 amino acids. Of all the DNA, just the CDR3 is kept, 42 bases in frame from base 1. The germline V gene supplies CDR1 SNHLY and CDR2 FYNNEI. Points on this clone: The antigen it binds to is not known. Base qualities were left out, and no much larger clone turns up one base away.

The chain employs TRBV2 and TRBJ2-3; TRBD2 agrees with 8 junctional bases. The sequence was obtained from a male donor aged 60 or over with stage II squamous cell lung carcinoma. The starting material was peripheral blood, obtained before any cancer treatment. The nucleotides are TGTGCCAGCAACCCTAGCGGGTACACAGATACGCAGTATTTT. This yields the protein CASNPSGYTDTQYF.